The 20 T cell receptor beta chains reported below all come from one sample, sequenced in a study of T cell responses to AZD1222 COVID-19 vaccine. The protocol was immunoSEQ multiplex PCR, while the TCRdb copy is restricted to in-frame clones and leaves out a portion. The table shows roughly 120,000 clones, with over 75% occurring only once. The source material was peripheral blood, sampled on day 0 of AZD1222 vaccination. These receptors all stem from an adult in good health.

The chain has TRBV4-2 and TRBJ1-1, with D maybe TRBD1 (6 bases). Germline CDR1 LGHNA, CDR2 YNFKEQ. CDR3 length: 14 amino acids. V lost 2 bases and J 4 bases, leaving 11 bases between the germline ends. As DNA, the CDR3 is TGTGCCAGCAGCCAACTGGACAGTCTCACTGAAGCTTTCTTT. It yields the protein CASSQLDSLTEAFF.

This clone appeared once. V and J are TRBV19 and TRBJ2-7; TRBD1 agrees at 7 bases. The CDR3 contains 15 residues. V gave up 3 bases and J gave up 5 bases; unmatched junction bases: 10. Germline V gene sequence: CDR1 LNHDA, CDR2 SQIVND (reference sequence). As DNA, the CDR3 is TGTGCCAGTAGTATTTATGCCCACAGGGGACACGAGCAGTACTTC. Amino acid sequence: CASSIYAHRGHEQYF.

This clone was counted once. The CDR3 DNA follows: TGCGCCAGCAGCCAAGAGGGCGGCTCAAGGGTGTTCTTC. As protein: CASSQEGGSRVFF. The chain is built from TRBV4-1 and TRBJ2-1; D gene ambiguous. V lost 0 bases and J lost 15, with 15 bases in between. CDR3 length: 13 residues. The V gene's germline CDR1 is MGHRA and CDR2 YSYEKL.

The V and J genes are TRBV5-1 and TRBJ1-2; TRBD1 aligns across 7 bases. Trimming at V came to 0 bases and at J to 2 bases, leaving 4 bases not matched to a gene. Germline V gene lookup returns CDR1 SGHRS and CDR2 YFSETQ. The CDR3 contains 15 residues. CDR3 sequence: CASSLGQTGNYGYTF. As DNA, the CDR3 is TGCGCCAGCAGCTTGGGCCAGACAGGGAACTATGGCTACACCTTC.

This clone occurred a few times. The chain uses TRBV4-2 and TRBJ2-1; D gene unclear. This CDR3 is 16 amino acids long. Between the trimmed V and J ends, which lost 4 bases and 5 bases, there was a span of 18 bases. Germline loops: CDR1 LGHNA, CDR2 YNFKEQ. CDR3 DNA: TGTGCCAGCAGCCCTTTATCGACACGATTAAACAATGAGCAGTTCTTC. The encoded protein is CASSPLSTRLNNEQFF.

This clone appeared a few times. This rearrangement joins TRBV6-2 or TRBV6-3 to TRBJ1-2, with D hard to call. The CDR3 sequence is 12 residues long. Germline loops: CDR1 MNHEY, CDR2 SVGEGT. V was pared by 5 bases and J by 8 bases, with 12 bases between. The CDR3 loop is CASSRGAHGYTF. The CDR3 bases are TGTGCCAGCAGTCGAGGAGCCCACGGCTACACCTTC.

The chain recombines TRBV5-6 with TRBJ1-1; TRBD1 is a possible D gene (5 bases). V shed 4 bases and J shed 3 bases, with 7 bases lying between them. The CDR3 is 12 amino acids. CDR1 and CDR2 (germline): SGHDT, YYEEEE. CDR3 bases: TGTGCCAGCAGCCGGGGCGACACTGAAGCTTTCTTT. Translating it yields CASSRGDTEAFF.

The chain links TRBV3-1 (or the pseudogene TRBV3-2) to TRBJ2-1; 8 bases are a match to TRBD1. V dropped 5 bases and J dropped 7; count of bases not matched to a gene: 7. Germline V gene lookup returns CDR1 LGHDT and CDR2 YNNKEL (reference sequence). The CDR3 sequence is 14 residues long. CDR3 in DNA: TGTGCCAGCAGCTGGACAGGGAGTATGAATGAGCAGTTCTTC. Encoded protein: CASSWTGSMNEQFF.

V is TRBV7-8 and J is TRBJ2-4, with D perhaps matching TRBD2 (6 bases). Germline V gene data show CDR1 as SGHVS and CDR2 as FQNEAQ. V lost 1 base and J 7 bases, leaving 17 bases between the germline ends. This CDR3 comprises 16 residues. The CDR3 region is CASSLGPALGGNIQYF. CDR3 DNA: TGTGCCAGCAGCTTAGGGCCTGCACTTGGGGGGAACATTCAGTACTTC.

The CDR3: CASSLSGDSYNEQFF. The CDR3 nucleotides read TGTGCCAGCAGCCTCAGTGGGGACTCCTACAATGAGCAGTTCTTC. This chain connects TRBV7-2 to TRBJ2-1; D gene uncertain. The V gene's germline CDR1 is SGHTA and CDR2 FQGNSA. CDR3 length equals 15 residues. The ends were cut back, 5 bases at V and 0 bases at J, with 11 bases in the middle. Using reference TRBV7-2 and TRBJ2-1 for the parts outside the CDR3, the full variable domain is GAGVSQSPSNKVTEKGKDVELRCDPISGHTALYWYRQSLGQGLEFLIYFQGNSAPDKSGLPSDRFSAERTGGSVSTLTIQRTQQEDSAVYLCASSLSGDSYNEQFFGPGTRLTVL.

V is TRBV7-2 and J is TRBJ1-2; 9 positions match TRBD1. CDR1 and CDR2 from the germline V gene are SGHTA and FQGNSA. V was clipped by 3 bases and J by 1 base; unmatched bases: 9. The CDR3 spans 17 residues. The CDR3 DNA reads TGTGCCAGCAGCTTCGCCCCGACAGGGGGGTTTAACTATGGCTACACCTTC. Protein: CASSFAPTGGFNYGYTF.

Here the CDR3 reads CASSERRGSDTQYF. The CDR3 DNA reads as TGTGCCAGCAGTGAGAGGCGGGGGTCAGATACGCAGTATTTT. The genes are TRBV2 and TRBJ2-3; 7 bases agree with TRBD2. The V gene's germline CDR1 is SNHLY and CDR2 FYNNEI. The V gene end was trimmed by 3 bases and the J gene end by 4 bases; junction bases not matched to a gene: 4. CDR3 size: 14 residues.

This clone was picked up one time. V usage is TRBV6-5 and J usage is TRBJ2-7; 7 bases are a match to TRBD1. The germline gives CDR1 MNHEY, CDR2 SVGAGI. This CDR3 has 13 amino acids. Losses at the gene ends were 4 bases for V and 3 bases for J; bases not matched to a gene: 3. The CDR3 region has the DNA TGTGCCAGCAGTTCAGGGGGTTTCTACGAGCAGTACTTC. Translated, it gives CASSSGGFYEQYF.

This chain links TRBV4-3 with TRBJ1-1; a possible D gene is TRBD1 (5 bases). The CDR3 consists of 14 residues. Germline values: CDR1 LGHNA, CDR2 YSLEER. V lost 3 bases and J lost 3, with 11 bases in between. CDR3 sequence: CASSHSGWHTEAFF. The DNA of the CDR3 is TGCGCCAGCAGCCATTCAGGGTGGCACACTGAAGCTTTCTTT.

This rearrangement joins TRBV10-2 to TRBJ1-2, with unresolved D. The germline gives CDR1 WSHSY, CDR2 SAAADI. V was cut by 10 bases and J by 7 bases, with 13 bases left in between. CDR3 size: 11 residues. The CDR3 here is CATRRSTGYTF. The CDR3 nucleotides read TGCGCCACCCGGCGGTCTACTGGCTACACCTTC.

Written as DNA, the CDR3 is TGTGCCAGCAGTCAGACAGGGGGTGGCTACACCTTC. Amino acid sequence: CASSQTGGGYTF. The gene calls are TRBV6-5 and TRBJ1-2; TRBD1 matches 9 bases. With V trimmed by 5 bases and J by 7 bases, 2 bases remained unmatched. Looked up from germline, CDR1 is MNHEY and CDR2 is SVGAGI. This CDR3 contains 12 residues.

This chain connects TRBV15 to TRBJ1-5; D is unclear. V was clipped by 4 bases and J by 1 base, with 8 bases between them. This CDR3 is built from 14 residues. Germline V gives CDR1 LNHNV, CDR2 YYDKDF (reference sequence). CDR3: CATSKLWSNQPQHF. The CDR3 DNA follows: TGTGCCACCAGCAAGCTTTGGAGCAATCAGCCCCAGCATTTT.

This rearrangement joins TRBV11-2 to TRBJ1-1; 9 bases align to TRBD1. V was clipped by 4 bases and J by 3 bases; unmatched bases: 12. The CDR3 is made up of 17 amino acids. Germline-derived CDR1 and CDR2 are SGHAT and FQNNGV. CDR3 bases: TGTGCCAGCAGCTCGCACAGGGGGCGAATCATCGACACTGAAGCTTTCTTT. This sequence encodes CASSSHRGRIIDTEAFF.

This chain links TRBV5-1 with TRBJ1-3, with D possibly matching TRBD1 (5 bases). CDR3 length: 15 amino acids. Trimming shortened V by 4 bases and J by 2 bases, and 13 bases separated the two germline ends. Looked up from germline, CDR1 is SGHRS and CDR2 is YFSETQ. The DNA of the CDR3 is TGCGCCAGCAGCCCGGGGGGTGCTACTGGAAACACCATATATTTT. Its translation is CASSPGGATGNTIYF.

V and J are TRBV3-1 (or the pseudogene TRBV3-2) and TRBJ1-1; D is undetermined. This CDR3 is built from 14 residues. CDR1 and CDR2 (germline): LGHDT, YNNKEL (reference sequence). The V and J ends lost 0 bases and 6 bases respectively, with 11 bases between them. For the CDR3, the DNA is TGTGCCAGCAGCCAAGATCCACTTATGTCTGAAGCTTTCTTT. It yields the protein CASSQDPLMSEAFF.